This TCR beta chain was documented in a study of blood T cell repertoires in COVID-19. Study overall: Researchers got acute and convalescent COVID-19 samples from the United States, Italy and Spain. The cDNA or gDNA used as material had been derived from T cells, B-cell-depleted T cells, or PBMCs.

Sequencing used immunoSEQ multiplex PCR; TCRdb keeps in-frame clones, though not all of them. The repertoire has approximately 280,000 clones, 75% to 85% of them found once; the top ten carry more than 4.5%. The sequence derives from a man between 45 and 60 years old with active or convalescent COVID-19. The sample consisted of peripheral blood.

The CDR3 nucleotides are TGTGCCAGCAGTTCCCAGGGTACAGCTCAGCCCCAGCATTTT. Translation gives CASSSQGTAQPQHF. V gene TRBV6-5 combines with J gene TRBJ1-5, with D possibly matching TRBD1 (5 bases). Deletions cut 4 bases from V and 6 bases from J, with 13 bases between. The CDR3 loop spans 14 amino acids. Germline V lookup: CDR1 MNHEY, CDR2 SVGAGI.